This entry concerns a single TCR beta chain. Its antigen remains unknown. The entry originates in a study of graft-versus-host responses after intestinal transplantation. On the study more broadly: Multivisceral, liver-intestinal, or isolated intestinal grafts were transplanted into recipients. Once they had received anti-thymocyte globulin induction, all recipients took tacrolimus and steroids for about three years.

V gave up 3 bases and J gave up 6 bases; unmatched junction bases: 12. The CDR3 is 16 residues long. CDR1 and CDR2 from the germline V gene are WNHNN and SYGVQD (reference sequence). Findings and limits, study-wide: The highest levels of circulating GvH clones went along with early declines in HvG clones after transplant. Among recipient marrow samples, GvH clones were found; some appeared first in ileum or blood.

The assay was immunoSEQ multiplex PCR, and TCRdb's table has in-frame clones only and misses some. This sample yields around 100,000 clones, of which 90% to 95% are seen a single time; roughly 0.23% belongs to the top ten. The source of this sequence is a human donor who was the organ donor for an intestinal transplant. This sequence joins TRBV10-1 and TRBJ2-7, with 9 nucleotides matching TRBD2. The sample was unstimulated CD4+ T cells sorted from spleen or lymph node cells, taken before transplant. CDR3 sequence: CASSEGRASGNGEQYF. The CDR3 region has the DNA TGCGCCAGCAGTGAAGGCCGGGCTAGCGGGAATGGCGAGCAGTACTTC.